The present entry profiles one T cell receptor beta chain with its context. TCRdb re-derived calls from the RT-PCR reads in MiXCR, one entry per CDR3 protein. The sample lists almost 700,000 distinct CDR3 sequences; 12% to 15% were seen once. Sequencing input: memory CD4+ T cells from blood. The clonotype was recovered from a female donor in good health, serving as a healthy control.

Here the CDR3 DNA reads TGTGCCAGCAGCCCCGGCGGGAGTTGGGGGAGCGAGCAGTACTTC. This translates into CASSPGGSWGSEQYF. The chain links TRBV5-4 to TRBJ2-7; 7 bases align to TRBD2. Germline V lookup: CDR1 SGHNT, CDR2 YYREEE (reference sequence). The ends lost 4 bases at V and 6 bases at J; junction bases unmatched: 13. CDR3 size: 15 residues.